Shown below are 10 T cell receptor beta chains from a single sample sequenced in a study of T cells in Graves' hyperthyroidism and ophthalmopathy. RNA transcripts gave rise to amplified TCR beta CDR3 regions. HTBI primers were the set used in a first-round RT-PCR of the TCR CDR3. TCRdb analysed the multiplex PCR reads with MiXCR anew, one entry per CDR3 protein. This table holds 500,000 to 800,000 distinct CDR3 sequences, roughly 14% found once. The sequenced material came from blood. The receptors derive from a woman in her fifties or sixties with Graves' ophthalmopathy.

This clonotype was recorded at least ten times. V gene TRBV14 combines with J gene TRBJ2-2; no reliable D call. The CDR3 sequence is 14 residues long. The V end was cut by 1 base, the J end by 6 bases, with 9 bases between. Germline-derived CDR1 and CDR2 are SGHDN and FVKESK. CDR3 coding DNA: TGTGCCAGCAGCCAAGCGTTGGTTGCCGGGGAGCTGTTTTTT. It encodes CASSQALVAGELFF.

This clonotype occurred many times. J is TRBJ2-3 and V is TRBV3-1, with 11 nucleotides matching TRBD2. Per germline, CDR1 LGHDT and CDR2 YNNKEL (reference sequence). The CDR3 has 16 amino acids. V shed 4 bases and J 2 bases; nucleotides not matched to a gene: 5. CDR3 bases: TGTGCCAGCAGCCCGGGACTAGCGGATATCACAGATACGCAGTATTTT. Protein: CASSPGLADITDTQYF.

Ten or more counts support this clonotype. CDR3 in DNA: TGTGCCAGCAGTTTAGCGTCTGGCGGGAGGAAGTACGAGCAGTACTTC. Protein product: CASSLASGGRKYEQYF. J is TRBJ2-7 and V is TRBV12-3 or TRBV12-4; 8 bases map to TRBD2. V gave up 0 bases and J gave up 4 bases; unmatched junction bases: 8. CDR3 length: 16 residues.

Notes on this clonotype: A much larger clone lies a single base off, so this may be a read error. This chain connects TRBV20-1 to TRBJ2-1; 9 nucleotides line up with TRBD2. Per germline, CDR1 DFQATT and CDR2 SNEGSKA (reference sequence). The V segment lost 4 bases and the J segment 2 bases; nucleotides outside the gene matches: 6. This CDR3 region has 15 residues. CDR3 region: CSATSGADPYNEQFF. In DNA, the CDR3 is TGCAGTGCTACTAGCGGGGCAGACCCCTACAATGAGCAGTTCTTC.

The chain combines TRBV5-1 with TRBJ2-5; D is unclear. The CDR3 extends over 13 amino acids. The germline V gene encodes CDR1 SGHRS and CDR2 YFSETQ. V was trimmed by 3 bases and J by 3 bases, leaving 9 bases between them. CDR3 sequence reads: CASSYAHEETQYF. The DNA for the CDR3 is TGCGCCAGCAGCTACGCCCACGAAGAGACCCAGTACTTC.

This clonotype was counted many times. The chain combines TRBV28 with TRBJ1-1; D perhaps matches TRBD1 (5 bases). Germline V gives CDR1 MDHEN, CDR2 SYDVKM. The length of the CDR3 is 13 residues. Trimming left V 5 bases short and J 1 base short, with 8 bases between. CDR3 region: CASSKQENTEAFF. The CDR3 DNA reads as TGTGCCAGCAGTAAACAGGAGAACACTGAAGCTTTCTTT.

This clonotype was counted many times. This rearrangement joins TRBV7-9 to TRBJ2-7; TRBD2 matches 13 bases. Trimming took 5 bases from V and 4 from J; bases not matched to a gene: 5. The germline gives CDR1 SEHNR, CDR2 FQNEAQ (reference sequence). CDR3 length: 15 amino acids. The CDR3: CASSQGLAGRYEQYF. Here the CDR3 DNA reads TGTGCCAGCAGCCAGGGACTAGCGGGAAGGTACGAGCAGTACTTC.

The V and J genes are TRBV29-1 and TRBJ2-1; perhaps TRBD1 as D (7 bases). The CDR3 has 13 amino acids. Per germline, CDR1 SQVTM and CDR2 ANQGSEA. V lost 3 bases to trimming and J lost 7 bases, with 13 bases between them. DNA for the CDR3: TGCAGCGTTGATTCGACAGGGACTAATGAGCAGTTCTTC. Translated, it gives CSVDSTGTNEQFF.

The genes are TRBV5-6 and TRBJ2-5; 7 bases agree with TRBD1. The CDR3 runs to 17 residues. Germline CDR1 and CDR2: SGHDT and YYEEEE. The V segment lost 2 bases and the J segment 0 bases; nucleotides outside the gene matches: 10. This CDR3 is CASSLRQGRGYQETQYF. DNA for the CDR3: TGTGCCAGCAGCTTAAGACAGGGACGGGGTTACCAAGAGACCCAGTACTTC.

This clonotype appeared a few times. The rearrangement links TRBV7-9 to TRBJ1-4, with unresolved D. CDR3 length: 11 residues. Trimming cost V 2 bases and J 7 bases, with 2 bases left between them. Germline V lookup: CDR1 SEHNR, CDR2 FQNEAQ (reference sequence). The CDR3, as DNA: TGTGCCAGCAGCTTACTTGAAAAACTGTTTTTT. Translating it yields CASSLLEKLFF.